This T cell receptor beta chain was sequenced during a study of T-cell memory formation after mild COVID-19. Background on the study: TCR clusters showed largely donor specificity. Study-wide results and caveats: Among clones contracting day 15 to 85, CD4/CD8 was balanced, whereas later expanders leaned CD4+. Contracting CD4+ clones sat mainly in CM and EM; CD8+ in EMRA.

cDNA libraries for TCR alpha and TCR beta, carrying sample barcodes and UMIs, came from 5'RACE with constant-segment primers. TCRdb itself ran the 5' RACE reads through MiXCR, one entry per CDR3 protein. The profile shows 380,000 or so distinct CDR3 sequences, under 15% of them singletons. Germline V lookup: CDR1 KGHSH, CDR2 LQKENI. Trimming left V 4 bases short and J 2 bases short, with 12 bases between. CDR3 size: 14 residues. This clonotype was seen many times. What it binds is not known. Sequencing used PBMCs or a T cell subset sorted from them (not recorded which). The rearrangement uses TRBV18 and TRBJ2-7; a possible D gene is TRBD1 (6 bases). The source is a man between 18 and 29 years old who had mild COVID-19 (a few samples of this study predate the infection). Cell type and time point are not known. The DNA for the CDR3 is TGTGCCAGCTCACAAGGCCGGGACACCTACGAGCAGTACTTC. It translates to CASSQGRDTYEQYF.